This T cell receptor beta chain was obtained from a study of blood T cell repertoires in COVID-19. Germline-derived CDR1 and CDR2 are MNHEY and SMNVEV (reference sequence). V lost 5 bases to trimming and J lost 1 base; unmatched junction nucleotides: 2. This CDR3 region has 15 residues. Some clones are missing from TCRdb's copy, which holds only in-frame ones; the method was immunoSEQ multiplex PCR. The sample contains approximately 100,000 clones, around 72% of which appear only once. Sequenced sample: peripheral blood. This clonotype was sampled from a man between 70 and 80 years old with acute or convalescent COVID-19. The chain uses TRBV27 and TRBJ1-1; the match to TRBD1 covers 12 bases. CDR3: CASSKGQGANTEAFF. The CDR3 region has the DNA TGTGCCAGCAGTAAGGGACAGGGGGCGAACACTGAAGCTTTCTTT.